Detailed here is one T cell receptor (beta chain). Its antigen is not identified. The sample is drawn from a study of T cell repertoires in ileal Crohn's disease. Across the whole study: Per sample, about 460 nanograms of biopsy DNA were TCRB immunosequenced.

The CDR3 totals 12 residues. CDR1 and CDR2 from the germline V gene are MNHNS and SASEGT. V was clipped by 3 bases and J by 4 bases, with 6 bases between them. Whole-study findings and limits: All patients with clonality above 26.8% had endoscopic recurrence.

The assay was immunoSEQ multiplex PCR, and TCRdb's table has in-frame clones only and misses some. This table has around 11,000 clones, roughly 87% appearing once. The sample's time point: inflamed ileum from the surgical specimen. Eligibility required adulthood, ileal or ileocolonic Crohn's disease and indicated ileocolonic resection. The source material was ileal tissue. The chain employs TRBV6-1 and TRBJ1-1; D not certain. This receptor was obtained from an adult with Crohn's disease. This chain's CDR3 is CASSDTVTEAFF. The CDR3, as DNA: TGTGCCAGCAGTGATACGGTCACTGAAGCTTTCTTT.